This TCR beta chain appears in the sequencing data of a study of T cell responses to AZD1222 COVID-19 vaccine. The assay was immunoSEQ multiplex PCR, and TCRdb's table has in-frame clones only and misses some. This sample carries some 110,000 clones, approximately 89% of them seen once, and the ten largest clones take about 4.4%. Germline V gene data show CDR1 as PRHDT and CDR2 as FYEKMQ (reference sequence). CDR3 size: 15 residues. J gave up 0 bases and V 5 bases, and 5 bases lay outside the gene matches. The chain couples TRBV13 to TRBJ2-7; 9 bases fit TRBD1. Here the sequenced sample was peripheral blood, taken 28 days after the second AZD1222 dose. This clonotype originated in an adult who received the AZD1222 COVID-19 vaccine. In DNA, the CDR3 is TGTGCCAGCAGCCAAGGGGGACAGGGCTCCTACGAGCAGTACTTC. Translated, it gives CASSQGGQGSYEQYF.